This T cell receptor (beta chain) was observed in a study of Tregs in tolerant kidney transplant recipients. The V gene's germline CDR1 is SEHNR and CDR2 FQNEAQ (reference sequence). After removal of 6 bases from V and 8 bases from J, the junction contained 8 bases not matched to a gene. The CDR3 runs to 14 residues. The table came from immunoSEQ multiplex PCR; TCRdb's copy has only in-frame clones and leaves some out. Of about 110,000 clones in the sample, 90% were seen once. The TCR comes from a human donor who received a combined kidney and bone marrow transplant. The specimen was CD4+ T cells from blood, collected before the transplant. V usage is TRBV7-9 and J usage is TRBJ1-4, with TRBD1 identical over 8 bases. CDR3: CASSRDRGNEKLFF. The DNA for the CDR3 is TGTGCCAGCAGTCGTGACAGGGGAAACGAAAAACTGTTTTTT.